Below, 20 T cell receptor beta chains from the same sample are listed, as sequenced in a study of blood T cell repertoires in COVID-19. Assay: immunoSEQ multiplex PCR; the TCRdb copy retains only in-frame clones and omits some. This sample has 35,000 to 45,000 clones; about 85% occur once, and the top ten carry roughly an eighth. Sequencing was carried out using peripheral blood. The receptors here all came from a human donor in a cohort sampled during active COVID-19.

This clone appeared a single time. The chain employs TRBV7-9 and TRBJ1-5; D is undetermined. V dropped 1 base and J dropped 9 bases, with 16 bases sitting between them. Germline V gives CDR1 SEHNR, CDR2 FQNEAQ (reference sequence). The CDR3 has 15 residues. The CDR3 reads CASSLEVRLAGPQHF. CDR3 nucleotide sequence: TGTGCCAGCAGCTTAGAGGTCCGGCTTGCGGGGCCCCAGCATTTT.

The gene calls are TRBV30 and TRBJ2-3, with 7 bases fitting TRBD2. Trimming removed 0 bases from V and 2 bases from J; junction bases left unmatched: 2. Germline V gives CDR1 GTSNPN, CDR2 SVGIG (reference sequence). The CDR3 is 14 amino acids. DNA for the CDR3: TGTGCCTGGAGTGTGGCGGGGGTCACAGATACGCAGTATTTT. It specifies CAWSVAGVTDTQYF.

The chain combines TRBV4-1 with TRBJ1-6; D gene ambiguous. Trimming removed 0 bases at V and 7 bases at J, with 7 bases between. Germline-derived CDR1 and CDR2 are MGHRA and YSYEKL. The CDR3 sequence is 14 residues long. The CDR3 DNA follows: TGCGCCAGCAGCCAAGAGGGCTTCAATTCACCCCTCCACTTT. It encodes CASSQEGFNSPLHF.

The chain employs TRBV7-3 and TRBJ1-3; a weak D match, TRBD1 (5 bases). From germline, CDR1 is SGHTA and CDR2 FQGTGA. Trimming pared 5 bases from V and 7 bases from J, leaving 12 bases between. The CDR3 is 13 residues long. Here the CDR3 DNA reads TGTGCCAGCAGCGCCACCGGGGGGAACACCATATATTTT. This codes for CASSATGGNTIYF.

J is TRBJ1-6 and V is TRBV27; tentatively, D is TRBD1 (6 bases). CDR1 and CDR2 (germline): MNHEY, SMNVEV (reference sequence). This CDR3 comprises 16 residues. V was clipped by 2 bases and J by 7 bases, with 15 bases between them. For the CDR3, the DNA is TGTGCCAGCAGTTTAGTGGGGGCGAGAGGGAATTCACCCCTCCACTTT. Residues: CASSLVGARGNSPLHF.

The gene calls are TRBV7-2 and TRBJ1-4, with 7 bases that match TRBD1. The germline gives CDR1 SGHTA, CDR2 FQGNSA. The V and J ends lost 2 bases and 6 bases, in that order; junction bases with no gene match: 12. The CDR3 contains 17 residues. The CDR3 DNA sequence: TGTGCCAGCAGCTTACCGCGGACAGGTTTCGGGGATGAAAAACTGTTTTTT. Residues: CASSLPRTGFGDEKLFF.

For the CDR3, the DNA is TGTGTCGCGGGGGGGCCTAGGTCCCGGGAGCTGTTTTTT. Protein: CVAGGPRSRELFF. This chain uses TRBV21-1 with TRBJ2-2; TRBD2, the table's D call, lacks a check against the DNA. TRBV21-1 is assigned pseudogene status. The CDR3 contains 13 residues.

This chain uses TRBV3-1 (or the pseudogene TRBV3-2) with TRBJ2-3; TRBD2 aligns across 7 bases. The CDR3 covers 13 residues. Germline V gene sequence: CDR1 LGHDT, CDR2 YNNKEL (reference sequence). The J segment lost 2 bases and the V segment lost 10 bases, leaving 6 bases of the junction unmatched. CDR3 loop: CATSGGTTDTQYF. The CDR3, as DNA: TGTGCCACCTCCGGGGGGACCACAGATACGCAGTATTTT.

The CDR3 here is CASSPGSGGVNTGELFF. For the CDR3, the DNA is TGCGCCAGCAGCCCGGGATCTGGGGGCGTGAACACCGGGGAGCTGTTTTTT. This sequence joins TRBV5-1 and TRBJ2-2; a weak D match, TRBD1 (6 bases). The germline V and J ends were trimmed by 4 bases and 1 base, with 17 bases remaining between them. The CDR3 has 17 amino acids. From germline, CDR1 is SGHRS and CDR2 YFSETQ. The full variable domain, rest sourced from reference TRBV5-1 and TRBJ2-2, is KAGVTQTPRYLIKTRGQQVTLSCSPISGHRSVSWYQQTPGQGLQFLFEYFSETQRNKGNFPGRFSGRQFSNSRSEMNVSTLELGDSALYLCASSPGSGGVNTGELFFGEGSRLTVL.

This clone came up once. J is TRBJ2-6 and V is TRBV28; the D gene is possibly TRBD2 (9 bases). This CDR3 comprises 20 residues. The V end was cut by 4 bases, the J end by 0 bases, with 22 bases between. The germline V gene encodes CDR1 MDHEN and CDR2 SYDVKM. The DNA for the CDR3 is TGTGCCAGCAGTTCAGCAGGGGGCGGGAGGGATAGCTCTGGGGCCAACGTCCTGACTTTC. Its protein product is CASSSAGGGRDSSGANVLTF.

V and J are TRBV6-5 and TRBJ2-4; D unclear. CDR1 is MNHEY and CDR2 is SVGAGI in the germline V gene. The CDR3 is 12 amino acids. Trimming took off 2 bases at V and 7 bases at J, with 6 bases between the two ends. CDR3 loop: CASSYVFNIQYF. Here the CDR3 DNA reads TGTGCCAGCAGTTACGTATTCAACATTCAGTACTTC.

The chain recombines TRBV10-3 with TRBJ2-1, with 11 bases fitting TRBD2. The CDR3 sequence is 15 residues long. Looked up from germline, CDR1 is ENHRY and CDR2 is SYGVKD. V lost 10 bases to trimming and J lost 8 bases; unmatched junction nucleotides: 13. Here the CDR3 DNA reads TGTGCCACCCATAGCGGGGGGGCCTTACTGTATGAGCAGTTCTTC. This gives the protein CATHSGGALLYEQFF.

This clone has only a few counts. This sequence joins TRBV19 and TRBJ2-3; 7 positions agree with TRBD1. V was pared by 6 bases and J by 6 bases, with 6 bases of the junction left unmatched. Germline CDR1 and CDR2: LNHDA and SQIVND (reference sequence). CDR3 length equals 13 residues. CDR3 region: CASRLTGADTQYF. The CDR3, as DNA: TGTGCCAGTAGATTAACAGGGGCCGATACGCAGTATTTT.

The V call is TRBV5-4, the J call TRBJ2-7, with 8 bases lining up with TRBD1. The germline V gene has CDR1 SGHNT and CDR2 YYREEE (reference sequence). The CDR3 spans 17 residues. V shed 4 bases, J shed 0 bases, and the junction held 12 bases outside the gene matches. CDR3 bases: TGTGCCAGCAGCCCCCAACCGCGGACAGGGACCTCCTACGAGCAGTACTTC. This gives the protein CASSPQPRTGTSYEQYF.

The chain recombines TRBV12-3 or TRBV12-4 with TRBJ1-5, with D hard to call. The CDR3 contains 13 residues. V lost 2 bases to trimming and J lost 7 bases, with 9 bases between them. The CDR3 region is CASSLSGGQPQHF. Here the CDR3 DNA reads TGTGCCAGCAGTTTATCTGGTGGCCAGCCCCAGCATTTT.

The V call is TRBV5-4, the J call TRBJ2-5; 8 bases fit TRBD2. The V gene's germline CDR1 is SGHNT and CDR2 YYREEE (reference sequence). This CDR3 spans 15 amino acids. Trimming removed 0 bases from V and 5 bases from J; junction bases left unmatched: 6. For the CDR3, the DNA is TGTGCCAGCAGCTTGGCCTTTGGCGGGGGGGAGACCCAGTACTTC. Its translation: CASSLAFGGGETQYF. Combining the CDR3 with reference TRBV5-4 and TRBJ2-5 gives the whole variable domain ETGVTQSPTHLIKTRGQQVTLRCSSQSGHNTVSWYQQALGQGPQFIFQYYREEENGRGNFPPRFSGLQFPNYSSELNVNALELDDSALYLCASSLAFGGGETQYFGPGTRLLVL.

The chain carries TRBV7-2 and TRBJ2-6; no clear D gene. The V gene lost 5 bases and the J gene lost 1 base, with 6 bases spanning the gap. The CDR3 consists of 14 residues. The V gene's germline CDR1 is SGHTA and CDR2 FQGNSA. The CDR3 loop reads CASSPTSGANVLTF. For the CDR3, the DNA is TGTGCCAGCAGCCCAACTTCTGGGGCCAACGTCCTGACTTTC.

Within the sample, this clone is medium-sized. The CDR3 is CASSLAGVPNQPQHF. CDR3 nucleotides: TGTGCCAGCAGTTTAGCCGGGGTTCCTAATCAGCCCCAGCATTTT. V is TRBV28 and J is TRBJ1-5; the D is unclear. Germline V gene data show CDR1 as MDHEN and CDR2 as SYDVKM. V was shortened by 2 bases and J by 4 bases, with 12 bases between the two germline ends. The CDR3 spans 15 residues.

The chain carries TRBV5-1 and TRBJ1-1; 10 nucleotides align to TRBD1. The V gene's germline CDR1 is SGHRS and CDR2 YFSETQ. The CDR3 has 14 residues. With V trimmed by 0 bases and J by 5 bases, 1 base remained unmatched. The CDR3 here is CASSLGDRGTEAFF. The CDR3 coding sequence is TGCGCCAGCAGCTTGGGGGACAGGGGAACTGAAGCTTTCTTT.

The chain joins TRBV3-1 (or the pseudogene TRBV3-2) to TRBJ1-2; no firm D call. This CDR3 region has 14 residues. Germline loops: CDR1 LGHDT, CDR2 YNNKEL (reference sequence). V was clipped by 3 bases and J by 0 bases, with 8 bases between them. CDR3 sequence reads: CASSHVRSNYGYTF. As DNA, the CDR3 is TGTGCCAGCAGCCACGTCAGATCTAACTATGGCTACACCTTC.